Listed below are T cell receptor beta chains from one sample, sequenced in a study of beta chain features in type 1 diabetes. This table comes from immunoSEQ multiplex PCR, and its TCRdb copy is limited to in-frame clones, with some not included. The sample lists about 620,000 clones, roughly 15% seen once, with about 0.087% in the top ten. What was sequenced was naive CD4+ T cells from blood. The receptors stem from a man between 18 and 29 years old in good health. The CDR3 runs from the conserved cysteine through the conserved F or W. A D gene is named only where the DNA matches it firmly. For some rows the clone size is stated as once, few or many, or as a class when expanded; others skip it.

d_gene: NA; v_gene: TRBV27; j_gene: TRBJ1-5; abundance: few; CDR3nt: TGTGCCAGCAGTTTCGGCAGGGGAGGGAATCAGCCCCAGCATTTT; CDR3aa: CASSFGRGGNQPQHF
d_gene: TRBD2; v_gene: TRBV7-2; j_gene: TRBJ2-7; abundance: NA; CDR3nt: TGTGCCAGCAGGCGTACTAGCGGACCCTACGAGCAGTACTTC; CDR3aa: CASRRTSGPYEQYF
d_gene: NA; v_gene: TRBV5-1; j_gene: TRBJ2-2; abundance: NA; CDR3nt: TGCGCCAGCAGCTTGGCGGAGGGCGCGAACACCGGGGAGCTGTTTTTT; CDR3aa: CASSLAEGANTGELFF
d_gene: NA; v_gene: TRBV2; j_gene: TRBJ2-6; abundance: NA; CDR3nt: TGTGCCAGCAGGCTGACGGGAGTCTCTGGGGCCAACGTCCTGACTTTC; CDR3aa: CASRLTGVSGANVLTF
d_gene: NA; v_gene: TRBV27; j_gene: TRBJ2-6; abundance: NA; CDR3nt: TGTGCCAGCAGTTTGGAGAAGACTTCTGGGGCCAACGTCCTGACTTTC; CDR3aa: CASSLEKTSGANVLTF
d_gene: NA; v_gene: TRBV5-1; j_gene: TRBJ2-7; abundance: few; CDR3nt: TGCGCCAGCAGCTTGTCCGGTACATGGGAGCAGTACTTC; CDR3aa: CASSLSGTWEQYF
d_gene: NA; v_gene: TRBV15; j_gene: TRBJ1-5; abundance: few; CDR3nt: TGTGCCACCAGCAGAAAAACCTTCGATAGCAATCAGCCCCAGCATTTT; CDR3aa: CATSRKTFDSNQPQHF
d_gene: NA; v_gene: TRBV9; j_gene: TRBJ1-2; abundance: many; CDR3nt: TGTGCCAGCAGCGAGGGGGGCGCGTATGGCTACACCTTC; CDR3aa: CASSEGGAYGYTF
d_gene: NA; v_gene: TRBV11-3; j_gene: TRBJ2-1; abundance: NA; CDR3nt: TGTGCCAGCAGCCCCTCGCGGGGAGGATACAATGAGCAGTTCTTC; CDR3aa: CASSPSRGGYNEQFF
d_gene: NA; v_gene: TRBV12-5; j_gene: TRBJ2-2; abundance: NA; CDR3nt: TGTGCTAGTGCCCCCAGACTTGGCACCGGGGAGCTGTTTTTT; CDR3aa: CASAPRLGTGELFF
d_gene: TRBD2; v_gene: TRBV27; j_gene: TRBJ2-7; abundance: NA; CDR3nt: TGTGCCAGCAGTTTCAGCGGGAGGGACTACGAGCAGTACTTC; CDR3aa: CASSFSGRDYEQYF
d_gene: NA; v_gene: TRBV5-1; j_gene: TRBJ2-2; abundance: few; CDR3nt: TGCGCCAGCAGCTTGGGGGCTGGATCGAACACCGGGGAGCTGTTTTTT; CDR3aa: CASSLGAGSNTGELFF
d_gene: NA; v_gene: TRBV27; j_gene: TRBJ1-4; abundance: NA; CDR3nt: TGTGCCAGCAGTTTTGACTTGGGGGGAAAACTGTTTTTT; CDR3aa: CASSFDLGGKLFF
d_gene: TRBD1; v_gene: TRBV9; j_gene: TRBJ2-5; abundance: few; CDR3nt: TGTGCCAGCAGCCCTCGACAGGGGGCAGCCCAAGAGACCCAGTACTTC; CDR3aa: CASSPRQGAAQETQYF
d_gene: NA; v_gene: TRBV30; j_gene: TRBJ1-3; abundance: few; CDR3nt: TGTGCCTCCAAGTCGGTGATGCGAAACACCATATATTTT; CDR3aa: CASKSVMRNTIYF
d_gene: NA; v_gene: TRBV6-6; j_gene: TRBJ1-2; abundance: NA; CDR3nt: TGTGCCAGCAGTTGGGACACACAGGGAGGGGGCTACACCTTC; CDR3aa: CASSWDTQGGGYTF
d_gene: NA; v_gene: TRBV11-3; j_gene: TRBJ2-1; abundance: NA; CDR3nt: TGTGCCAGCAGCTTAGATGGAGGGGAATCGGTTCGCAATGAGCAGTTCTTC; CDR3aa: CASSLDGGESVRNEQFF
d_gene: TRBD1; v_gene: TRBV10-3; j_gene: TRBJ2-7; abundance: NA; CDR3nt: TGTGCCATCAGTGAAGCCCAGGGGGCGACCTACGAGCAGTACTTC; CDR3aa: CAISEAQGATYEQYF
d_gene: NA; v_gene: TRBV7-3; j_gene: TRBJ1-1; abundance: NA; CDR3nt: TGTGCCAGCAGCCCCGGGAGGTCTAACACTGAAGCTTTCTTT; CDR3aa: CASSPGRSNTEAFF
d_gene: TRBD1; v_gene: TRBV18; j_gene: TRBJ2-7; abundance: NA; CDR3nt: TGTGCCAGCTCTCCGATGACAGGGGGCGGCCCCCGTCCTTACTTC; CDR3aa: CASSPMTGGGPRPYF
d_gene: TRBD2; v_gene: TRBV28; j_gene: TRBJ2-3; abundance: many; CDR3nt: TGTGCCAGCAACCCCTGGGGGCTAGCGGGAGGGCCTGGCACAGATACGCAGTATTTT; CDR3aa: CASNPWGLAGGPGTDTQYF
d_gene: TRBD2; v_gene: TRBV11-1; j_gene: TRBJ2-4; abundance: NA; CDR3nt: TGTGCCAGCAGTCCGGGGAGGGAAAACATTCAGTACTTC; CDR3aa: CASSPGRENIQYF
d_gene: NA; v_gene: TRBV28; j_gene: TRBJ2-7; abundance: few; CDR3nt: TGTGCCAGCAGTCTTAGGGTCCCCAACGAGCAGTACTTC; CDR3aa: CASSLRVPNEQYF
d_gene: NA; v_gene: TRBV5-1; j_gene: TRBJ1-6; abundance: once; CDR3nt: TGCGCCAGCAGCTTGGAGAGAGGCAGTCGTAATTCACCCCTCCACTTT; CDR3aa: CASSLERGSRNSPLHF
d_gene: NA; v_gene: TRBV5-4; j_gene: TRBJ2-7; abundance: few; CDR3nt: TGTGCCAGCAGCTCCGAGGTTCCGGGGGTGGGCGAGCAGTACTTC; CDR3aa: CASSSEVPGVGEQYF
d_gene: NA; v_gene: TRBV5-6; j_gene: TRBJ1-6; abundance: few; CDR3nt: TGTGCCAGCAGCTCATCAGGGAATTCACCCCTCCACTTT; CDR3aa: CASSSSGNSPLHF
d_gene: NA; v_gene: TRBV19; j_gene: TRBJ1-1; abundance: NA; CDR3nt: TGTGCCAGTACCAATGGCCAGGGGCTCGCGACGTTGGCTTTCTTT; CDR3aa: CASTNGQGLATLAFF
d_gene: NA; v_gene: TRBV11-3; j_gene: TRBJ2-6; abundance: few; CDR3nt: TGTGCCAGCAGCTTACAGGGCTCTGGGGCCAACGTCCTGACTTTC; CDR3aa: CASSLQGSGANVLTF
d_gene: NA; v_gene: TRBV28; j_gene: TRBJ2-3; abundance: few; CDR3nt: TGTGCCAGGCGGAAACAGGGCTCAGATACGCAGTATTTT; CDR3aa: CARRKQGSDTQYF
d_gene: NA; v_gene: TRBV6-1; j_gene: TRBJ2-6; abundance: NA; CDR3nt: TGTGCCAGCAGGTTGGGGCCCTCTGGGGCCAACGTCCTGACTTTC; CDR3aa: CASRLGPSGANVLTF
d_gene: TRBD1; v_gene: TRBV5-1; j_gene: TRBJ1-1; abundance: few; CDR3nt: TGCGCCAGCAGCTCGCCGGGACAGATGAACACTGAAGCTTTCTTT; CDR3aa: CASSSPGQMNTEAFF
d_gene: NA; v_gene: TRBV18; j_gene: TRBJ2-1; abundance: NA; CDR3nt: TGTGCCAGCTCACCACCGGACTTACTGAGGGCCAGGACCTACAATGAGCAGTTCTTC; CDR3aa: CASSPPDLLRARTYNEQFF
d_gene: NA; v_gene: TRBV23-1; j_gene: TRBJ1-2; abundance: NA; CDR3nt: TGCGCCAGCAGTCAAGAAGGTGTAGGGGGTACCTATGGCTACACCTTC; CDR3aa: CASSQEGVGGTYGYTF
d_gene: NA; v_gene: TRBV7-9; j_gene: TRBJ1-2; abundance: few; CDR3nt: TGTGCCAGCAGACGCAGGGAGACCAGCAATGGCTACACCTTC; CDR3aa: CASRRRETSNGYTF
d_gene: TRBD1; v_gene: TRBV11-3; j_gene: TRBJ2-7; abundance: NA; CDR3nt: TGTGCCAGCAGCCGAGGGACAGGGGATGCCTACGAGCAGTACTTC; CDR3aa: CASSRGTGDAYEQYF
d_gene: TRBD2; v_gene: TRBV27; j_gene: TRBJ2-4; abundance: NA; CDR3nt: TGTGCCAGCAGTTTTAGCGGGGGGGCCCTGTACTTC; CDR3aa: CASSFSGGALYF
d_gene: NA; v_gene: TRBV4-2; j_gene: TRBJ1-2; abundance: NA; CDR3nt: TGTGCCAGCAGCCAAGATAGAATGAGACCCTATGGCTACACCTTC; CDR3aa: CASSQDRMRPYGYTF
d_gene: NA; v_gene: TRBV5-1; j_gene: TRBJ2-1; abundance: NA; CDR3nt: TGCGCCAGCAGCCGGGACCCGGCGGGGCCATACAATGAGCAGTTCTTC; CDR3aa: CASSRDPAGPYNEQFF
d_gene: NA; v_gene: TRBV20-1; j_gene: TRBJ1-5; abundance: NA; CDR3nt: TGCAGTGCTAGCCGAGGTCAGCCCCAGCATTTT; CDR3aa: CSASRGQPQHF
d_gene: NA; v_gene: TRBV9; j_gene: TRBJ2-7; abundance: NA; CDR3nt: TGTGCCAGCAGCGTAACAGCAGGGAGCTACGAGCAGTACTTC; CDR3aa: CASSVTAGSYEQYF
d_gene: TRBD2; v_gene: TRBV28; j_gene: TRBJ2-6; abundance: few; CDR3nt: TGTGCCAGCAGGGGACTAGCGGGGATACCTGGGGCCAACGTCCTGACTTTC; CDR3aa: CASRGLAGIPGANVLTF
d_gene: NA; v_gene: TRBV28; j_gene: TRBJ2-5; abundance: few; CDR3nt: TGTGCCAGCAGTTTAGCCTCCACTTTAGAGACCCAGTACTTC; CDR3aa: CASSLASTLETQYF
d_gene: NA; v_gene: TRBV5-1; j_gene: TRBJ2-1; abundance: few; CDR3nt: TGCGCCAGCAGCGTGGGGGAGTTTGGCAATGAGCAGTTCTTC; CDR3aa: CASSVGEFGNEQFF
d_gene: NA; v_gene: TRBV10-3; j_gene: TRBJ2-3; abundance: NA; CDR3nt: TGTGCCATCAGGTCCGACTCAGATACGCAGTATTTT; CDR3aa: CAIRSDSDTQYF
d_gene: TRBD2; v_gene: TRBV27; j_gene: TRBJ2-1; abundance: few; CDR3nt: TGTGCCAGCAGTCCAGGACTAGGGCAGTTCTTC; CDR3aa: CASSPGLGQFF
d_gene: NA; v_gene: TRBV9; j_gene: TRBJ2-7; abundance: few; CDR3nt: TGTGCCAGCAGCGTAACCCCGGCGGAGGGGGAGATCCGGTACTTC; CDR3aa: CASSVTPAEGEIRYF
d_gene: NA; v_gene: TRBV20-1; j_gene: TRBJ1-1; abundance: NA; CDR3nt: TGCAGTGCTTCAGGGTTGGAAGCTTTCTTT; CDR3aa: CSASGLEAFF
d_gene: NA; v_gene: TRBV30; j_gene: TRBJ1-4; abundance: few; CDR3nt: TGTGCCTGGAGTGTGATTTGTTATAATGAAAAACTGTTTTTT; CDR3aa: CAWSVICYNEKLFF
d_gene: NA; v_gene: TRBV7-3; j_gene: TRBJ1-1; abundance: NA; CDR3nt: TGTGCCAGCAGCTTTGGCAACACTGAAGCTTTCTTT; CDR3aa: CASSFGNTEAFF
d_gene: TRBD1; v_gene: TRBV5-1; j_gene: TRBJ2-5; abundance: NA; CDR3nt: TGCGCCAGCAGCTTGACCGGGACAGGGCCGATAGAGACCCAGTACTTC; CDR3aa: CASSLTGTGPIETQYF
d_gene: NA; v_gene: TRBV7-3; j_gene: TRBJ2-5; abundance: NA; CDR3nt: TGTGCCAGCAGCTTAAGGCGTTCCCAGTACCAAGAGACCCAGTACTTC; CDR3aa: CASSLRRSQYQETQYF
d_gene: NA; v_gene: TRBV5-6; j_gene: TRBJ1-5; abundance: NA; CDR3nt: TGTGCCAGCAGCTTGCGAGGATACAGCAATCAGCCCCAGCATTTT; CDR3aa: CASSLRGYSNQPQHF